One sample yielded the 18 T cell receptor beta chains listed below, sequenced in a study of cytomegalovirus exposure and HLA in healthy donors. PCR involved 60 Vbeta and 13 Jbeta primers. Using immunoSEQ multiplex PCR, the repertoire was profiled, and TCRdb retains in-frame clones only, with some absent. The sample records around 50,000 clones, around 80% being singletons. The specimen was PBMCs. These receptors were collected from a man aged 45-65 years in good health and CMV-seronegative.

V and J are TRBV5-4 and TRBJ1-2; weak D call: TRBD1 (6 bases). Trimming removed 3 bases from V and 0 bases from J, with 15 bases in between. Per germline, CDR1 SGHNT and CDR2 YYREEE (reference sequence). The CDR3 extends over 16 amino acids. Here the CDR3 reads CASSSLDRTPNYGYTF. CDR3 DNA sequence: TGTGCCAGCAGCTCCTTAGACAGGACCCCTAACTATGGCTACACCTTC.

V gene TRBV6-6 combines with J gene TRBJ2-5, with 8 nucleotides matching TRBD1. The DNA end is a closer match to TRBJ2-7, so the J assignment may be wrong. The length of the CDR3 is 13 residues. Germline V gives CDR1 MNHNY, CDR2 SVGAGI (reference sequence). The CDR3 region has the DNA TGTGCCAGCAGTCCGGGACAGGTGTACGAGCAGTACTTC. This gives the protein CASSPGQVYEQYF.

The rearrangement uses TRBV6-5 and TRBJ2-7; perhaps TRBD2 as D (7 bases). Trimming took 6 bases from V and 2 from J, leaving 17 bases between them. This CDR3 has 15 residues. Germline V gene data show CDR1 as MNHEY and CDR2 as SVGAGI. CDR3 sequence reads: CASSPRGPSTYEQYF. The CDR3 region has the DNA TGTGCCAGCAGCCCGCGGGGGCCGTCAACCTACGAGCAGTACTTC.

The chain joins TRBV6-5 to TRBJ1-5, with 11 positions matching TRBD1. V shed 4 bases and J 2 bases; nucleotides not matched to a gene: 1. Germline assignment: CDR1 MNHEY and CDR2 SVGAGI. The CDR3 totals 15 residues. The CDR3: CASSSDRGRNQPQHF. CDR3 sequence (DNA): TGTGCCAGCAGTTCGGACAGGGGGCGCAATCAGCCCCAGCATTTT.

The V call is TRBV4-2, the J call TRBJ2-3, with 7 bases fitting TRBD1. The CDR3 has 18 residues. Germline V CDR1 and CDR2: LGHNA, YNFKEQ. V shed 3 bases, J shed 8 bases, and the junction held 20 bases outside the gene matches. This CDR3 reads CASSQLRTGVDPLVTQYF. The DNA for the CDR3 is TGTGCCAGCAGCCAGCTAAGAACAGGGGTGGACCCTCTCGTTACGCAGTATTTT.

This clone was detected a few times. The chain carries TRBV7-2 and TRBJ1-1; perhaps TRBD1 as D (5 bases). The CDR3 is 13 residues long. Looked up from germline, CDR1 is SGHTA and CDR2 is FQGNSA. V shed 5 bases and J shed 6 bases, with 13 bases lying between them. CDR3 nucleotides: TGTGCCAGCAGCCGAAACAGGCTCGCTGAAGCTTTCTTT. This codes for CASSRNRLAEAFF.

The gene calls are TRBV7-9 and TRBJ2-5, with D perhaps matching TRBD2 (6 bases). The germline V and J ends were trimmed by 1 base and 5 bases, with 14 bases remaining between them. This CDR3 has 15 amino acids. Germline V gene sequence: CDR1 SEHNR, CDR2 FQNEAQ (reference sequence). CDR3 bases: TGTGCCAGCAGCTTAGAGGGCAGGGAGGTGGAGACCCAGTACTTC. Translating it yields CASSLEGREVETQYF.

In its sample, this clone was seen a few times. V and J are TRBV2 and TRBJ2-2; TRBD1 matches at 7 bases. V dropped 8 bases and J dropped 3; count of bases not matched to a gene: 0. Germline CDR1 is SNHLY and CDR2 is FYNNEI. This CDR3 contains 12 residues. The CDR3: CASDRDTGELFF. As DNA, the CDR3 is TGTGCCAGCGACAGGGACACCGGGGAGCTGTTTTTT.

The rearrangement joins TRBV5-1 to TRBJ1-3; TRBD1 matches at 7 bases. CDR1 and CDR2 (germline): SGHRS, YFSETQ. This CDR3 is 16 amino acids long. The V segment lost 1 base and the J segment 4 bases; nucleotides outside the gene matches: 8. The CDR3 DNA is TGCGCCAGCAGCTTGACTCGACAGGGCTCCGGAAACACCATATATTTT. The encoded protein is CASSLTRQGSGNTIYF.

The rearrangement joins TRBV7-2 to TRBJ2-5; 9 nucleotides match TRBD1. The CDR3 spans 14 residues. Germline CDR1 SGHTA, CDR2 FQGNSA. V was clipped by 6 bases and J by 5 bases; unmatched bases: 7. The CDR3: CASRAGTGMETQYF. The CDR3 DNA is TGTGCCAGCAGAGCCGGGACAGGGATGGAGACCCAGTACTTC.

For the CDR3, the DNA is TGTGCCAGCAGCGTGACAGGGGGCACAAACATTCAGTACTTC. Protein product: CASSVTGGTNIQYF. V gene TRBV9 combines with J gene TRBJ2-4, with 10 bases matching TRBD1. The CDR3 spans 14 residues. The germline V gene encodes CDR1 SGDLS and CDR2 YYNGEE. After removal of 2 bases from V and 6 bases from J, the junction contained 2 bases not matched to a gene.

The chain carries TRBV18 and TRBJ1-1; D unresolved. The V end was cut by 2 bases, the J end by 6 bases, with 16 bases between. Per the germline V gene, CDR1 is KGHSH and CDR2 is LQKENI. This CDR3 is built from 15 residues. The CDR3 DNA follows: TGTGCCAGCTCACCAAAGTCGAGGGTTTCGGCTGAAGCTTTCTTT. Amino acids: CASSPKSRVSAEAFF.

The chain is built from TRBV6-1 and TRBJ1-5; 7 bases map to TRBD1. Per germline, CDR1 MNHNS and CDR2 SASEGT. This CDR3 is 15 amino acids long. V trimming: 6 bases; J trimming: 3 bases; junction bases outside the gene matches: 8. The CDR3 loop is CASRRTQGNNQPQHF. DNA for the CDR3: TGTGCCAGCAGACGAACACAGGGGAACAATCAGCCCCAGCATTTT.

J is TRBJ1-6 and V is TRBV28; a possible D gene is TRBD1 (6 bases). Germline V gene sequence: CDR1 MDHEN, CDR2 SYDVKM. CDR3 size: 12 residues. V lost 5 bases and J 13 bases, leaving 12 bases between the germline ends. The CDR3 sequence: CASSPTGLPLHF. The DNA for the CDR3 is TGTGCCAGCAGTCCAACAGGGCTCCCCCTCCACTTT.

V usage is TRBV30 and J usage is TRBJ1-2; 7 bases match TRBD1. From germline, CDR1 is GTSNPN and CDR2 SVGIG (reference sequence). Trimming cost V 4 bases and J 3 bases; bases outside gene matches: 5. The CDR3 runs to 13 residues. The CDR3 DNA follows: TGTGCCTGGATTGGGACAGAAGACTATGGCTACACCTTC. This codes for CAWIGTEDYGYTF.

The chain is built from TRBV5-6 and TRBJ1-1; 9 bases fit TRBD1. The CDR3 spans 14 residues. The trim removed 4 bases at V and 5 bases at J, leaving 6 bases unmatched. Germline lookup yields CDR1 SGHDT and CDR2 YYEEEE. The CDR3 bases are TGTGCCAGCAGCATGGGACAGGGCAAAACTGAAGCTTTCTTT. The encoded protein is CASSMGQGKTEAFF.

This CDR3 reads CASSRETVFTTEAFF. DNA of the CDR3: TGCGCCAGCAGCCGAGAGACAGTTTTCACCACTGAAGCTTTCTTT. This chain uses TRBV4-1 with TRBJ1-1; weak D call: TRBD1 (5 bases). There are 15 residues in the CDR3. Trimming cost V 4 bases and J 4 bases, with 16 bases left between them. Per the germline V gene, CDR1 is MGHRA and CDR2 is YSYEKL.

This chain joins TRBV7-6 and TRBJ1-5; 9 positions agree with TRBD1. V was clipped by 5 bases and J by 6 bases; unmatched bases: 11. CDR3 length equals 16 residues. Germline V gives CDR1 SGHVS, CDR2 FNYEAQ. The CDR3: CASSPKTGGLGQPQHF. The CDR3 nucleotides read TGTGCCAGCAGCCCAAAAACAGGGGGCTTGGGTCAGCCCCAGCATTTT.